This entry lists 30 T cell receptor beta chains sequenced from one sample in a study of blood T cell repertoires in COVID-19. Assay: immunoSEQ multiplex PCR; the TCRdb copy retains only in-frame clones and omits some. The table includes a few hundred thousand clones, approximately 89% detected once. Sequenced input: PBMCs or T cells enriched from blood (not recorded which). Source of these receptors: a man younger than 40 who had recovered from COVID-19.

CDR3 sequence: CASSQVHGGFNNEQFF. The CDR3 DNA reads TGTGCCAGCAGCCAAGTGCATGGCGGATTCAACAATGAGCAGTTCTTC. The genes are TRBV4-2 and TRBJ2-1; D call uncertain. V gave up 1 base and J gave up 5 bases, with 15 bases separating them. CDR1 and CDR2 (germline): LGHNA, YNFKEQ. The length of the CDR3 is 16 residues.

This clone was detected only once. This chain joins TRBV5-4 and TRBJ2-5, with a tentative D call TRBD1 (5 bases). Germline V gene lookup returns CDR1 SGHNT and CDR2 YYREEE (reference sequence). The CDR3 extends over 14 amino acids. V lost 0 bases and J lost 4, with 10 bases in between. The CDR3 loop reads CASSLGQGRETQYF. CDR3 bases: TGTGCCAGCAGCTTGGGCCAGGGCCGAGAGACCCAGTACTTC.

The chain couples TRBV3-1 (or the pseudogene TRBV3-2) to TRBJ2-7; possibly TRBD2 for D (6 bases). This CDR3 is 13 amino acids long. Trimming cost V 0 bases and J 6 bases, with 9 bases left between them. Per the germline V gene, CDR1 is LGHDT and CDR2 is YNNKEL (reference sequence). In DNA form, the CDR3 reads TGTGCCAGCAGCCAAGAATGGAGGGGCGAGCAGTACTTC. Translated, it gives CASSQEWRGEQYF.

The J gene is TRBJ1-5, the V gene TRBV27; 8 nucleotides line up with TRBD1. Unmatched junction bases numbered 12, after V lost 7 bases and J lost 7 bases. Per the germline V gene, CDR1 is MNHEY and CDR2 is SMNVEV (reference sequence). The CDR3 consists of 15 residues. The CDR3 DNA reads as TGTGCCAGCACCTCCGTAGGACAGGGCGGACAGCCCCAGCATTTT. Translated, it gives CASTSVGQGGQPQHF.

This rearrangement joins TRBV5-1 to TRBJ2-3; no definite D call. The CDR3 extends over 15 amino acids. Germline-derived CDR1 and CDR2 are SGHRS and YFSETQ. Trimming stripped 1 base from V and 0 bases from J, with 9 bases between. CDR3 region: CASSLKKTSTDTQYF. CDR3 nucleotides: TGCGCCAGCAGCTTGAAGAAAACTAGCACAGATACGCAGTATTTT.

The V and J genes are TRBV5-5 and TRBJ1-6; the match to TRBD1 covers 7 bases. There are 15 residues in the CDR3. V lost 4 bases and J lost 2; bases outside the gene matches: 3. Germline V gene lookup returns CDR1 SGHKS and CDR2 YYEKEE (reference sequence). CDR3 region: CASSPGGTYNSPLHF. For the CDR3, the DNA is TGTGCCAGCAGCCCAGGGGGAACCTATAATTCACCCCTCCACTTT.

V and J are TRBV9 and TRBJ2-2; D is perhaps TRBD1 (6 bases). Trimming removed 0 bases at V and 1 base at J, with 10 bases between. Germline V gene lookup returns CDR1 SGDLS and CDR2 YYNGEE. This CDR3 comprises 16 residues. The CDR3 reads CASSVGGGLNTGELFF. CDR3 DNA sequence: TGTGCCAGCAGCGTAGGTGGGGGCCTGAACACCGGGGAGCTGTTTTTT.

The rearrangement links TRBV19 to TRBJ2-7; D remains unclear. Germline CDR1 LNHDA, CDR2 SQIVND (reference sequence). The CDR3 is made up of 14 amino acids. Trimming cost V 4 bases and J 2 bases, with 12 bases left between them. CDR3 sequence reads: CASSTKTYPYEQYF. CDR3 bases: TGTGCCAGTAGTACCAAGACATACCCCTACGAGCAGTACTTC.

CDR3 nucleotides: TGCGCCAGCAGCCAAGAACTCGGTGGCTACACCTTC. Amino acid sequence: CASSQELGGYTF. The chain joins TRBV4-1 to TRBJ1-2; no clear D. V was clipped by 0 bases and J by 7 bases, with 6 bases between them. Germline CDR1 is MGHRA and CDR2 is YSYEKL. CDR3 length equals 12 residues.

The gene calls are TRBV3-1 (or the pseudogene TRBV3-2) and TRBJ1-2; 8 bases agree with TRBD1. The CDR3 is 14 amino acids. The V gene end was trimmed by 3 bases and the J gene end by 7 bases; junction bases not matched to a gene: 7. Looked up from germline, CDR1 is LGHDT and CDR2 is YNNKEL (reference sequence). For the CDR3, the DNA is TGTGCCAGCAGCCACATGACAGGGGAAGTTGGCTACACCTTC. Translation: CASSHMTGEVGYTF.

The rearrangement links TRBV10-3 to TRBJ2-4; 7 bases fit TRBD1. The CDR3 contains 16 residues. The J segment lost 0 bases and the V segment lost 4 bases, leaving 6 bases of the junction unmatched. Germline V CDR1 and CDR2: ENHRY, SYGVKD. DNA of the CDR3: TGTGCCATCAGTGTGACAGGGAAGGGAGCCAAAAACATTCAGTACTTC. Amino acid sequence: CAISVTGKGAKNIQYF.

This sequence joins TRBV24-1 and TRBJ1-4, with TRBD1 identical over 9 bases. Germline lookup yields CDR1 KGHDR and CDR2 SFDVKD. The V and J ends lost 4 bases and 5 bases, in that order; junction bases with no gene match: 16. The CDR3 contains 19 residues. CDR3 sequence: CATSEFLFGTGSGNEKLFF. The CDR3 bases are TGTGCCACCAGTGAGTTCCTCTTCGGGACAGGGTCGGGGAATGAAAAACTGTTTTTT.

CDR3 nucleotide sequence: TGTGCCAGCACCTCCCCAGTGGGGGGAATGAGGCTGAGCAATCAGCCCCAGCATTTT. It is translated as CASTSPVGGMRLSNQPQHF. The chain has TRBV28 and TRBJ1-5; D might be TRBD1 (5 bases). Germline V lookup: CDR1 MDHEN, CDR2 SYDVKM. The CDR3 spans 19 residues. The V end lost 7 bases, the J end lost 1 base, and 26 bases lay between the germline ends.

The sample holds one count of this clone. Other DNA sequences from this sample encode an identical CDR3 as well. V gene TRBV5-1 combines with J gene TRBJ2-5, with a weak D call TRBD1 (6 bases). CDR1 is SGHRS and CDR2 is YFSETQ in the germline V gene. This CDR3 comprises 14 residues. The V gene lost 0 bases and the J gene lost 4 bases, with 10 bases spanning the gap. As DNA, the CDR3 is TGCGCCAGCAGCTTGGGGCAGGGGCGAGAGACCCAGTACTTC. Translated, it gives CASSLGQGRETQYF.

The chain employs TRBV29-1 and TRBJ2-7; 12 nucleotides line up with TRBD2. CDR3 size: 15 residues. Losses at the gene ends were 5 bases for V and 7 bases for J; bases not matched to a gene: 12. CDR1 SQVTM and CDR2 ANQGSEA come from the germline V gene. The CDR3, as DNA: TGCAGCGTTCGACAACTAGCGGGGGGAGCAGGGGAGCAGTACTTC. As protein: CSVRQLAGGAGEQYF.

The chain recombines TRBV9 with TRBJ2-1; D is perhaps TRBD1 (5 bases). The CDR3 length is 16 residues. The V gene's germline CDR1 is SGDLS and CDR2 YYNGEE. The V end lost 8 bases, the J end lost 1 base, and 19 bases lay between the germline ends. The CDR3 nucleotides are TGTGCCAGTATCCCGTTAGGTGGACAATCCTACAATGAGCAGTTCTTC. It translates to CASIPLGGQSYNEQFF. The whole variable domain, remainder taken from reference TRBV9 and TRBJ2-1, is DSGVTQTPKHLITATGQRVTLRCSPRSGDLSVYWYQQSLDQGLQFLIQYYNGEERAKGNILERFSAQQFPDLHSELNLSSLELGDSALYFCASIPLGGQSYNEQFFGPGTRLTVL.

The chain combines TRBV5-1 with TRBJ2-3; 9 nucleotides agree with TRBD1. The CDR3 sequence is 16 residues long. CDR1 is SGHRS, CDR2 YFSETQ, per germline. Trimming at V came to 0 bases and at J to 4 bases, leaving 6 bases not matched to a gene. The CDR3 DNA is TGCGCCAGCAGCTTGGTTCACAGGGGGCAGGCAGATACGCAGTATTTT. It specifies CASSLVHRGQADTQYF.

V is TRBV30 and J is TRBJ2-7, with D maybe TRBD1 (7 bases). The CDR3 spans 15 residues. Germline CDR1 and CDR2: GTSNPN and SVGIG (reference sequence). The germline V and J ends were trimmed by 2 bases and 2 bases, with 16 bases remaining between them. Here the CDR3 reads CAWSQGGLLTYEQYF. The CDR3 bases are TGTGCCTGGAGTCAGGGGGGTCTGCTTACCTACGAGCAGTACTTC.

The chain is built from TRBV19 and TRBJ2-5, with a possible D match to TRBD1 (5 bases). The CDR3 is 12 residues long. The germline gives CDR1 LNHDA, CDR2 SQIVND (reference sequence). The V and J ends lost 8 bases and 3 bases respectively, with 10 bases between them. The CDR3 here is CASAQGEETQYF. Here the CDR3 DNA reads TGTGCCAGTGCGCAAGGGGAAGAGACCCAGTACTTC.

There are a few counts of this clone. This rearrangement joins TRBV30 to TRBJ2-7; 9 positions agree with TRBD2. V lost 4 bases, J lost 7 bases, and 11 bases stayed unmatched. Germline V gives CDR1 GTSNPN, CDR2 SVGIG (reference sequence). The length of the CDR3 is 14 residues. The CDR3: CAWTFGSGGGEQYF. In DNA, the CDR3 is TGTGCCTGGACGTTCGGTAGCGGGGGTGGTGAGCAGTACTTC.

V gene TRBV5-1 combines with J gene TRBJ2-4, with 10 bases lining up with TRBD2. Germline loops: CDR1 SGHRS, CDR2 YFSETQ. V shed 1 base and J 0 bases; nucleotides not matched to a gene: 1. The CDR3 totals 16 residues. CDR3 amino acids: CASSLSGGAAKNIQYF. The DNA for the CDR3 is TGCGCCAGCAGCTTGAGCGGGGGGGCAGCCAAAAACATTCAGTACTTC.

The chain combines TRBV5-1 with TRBJ2-7, with TRBD2 matching 7 bases. J lost 0 bases, V lost 2 bases, and 14 bases had no gene match. Looked up from germline, CDR1 is SGHRS and CDR2 is YFSETQ. The CDR3 loop spans 18 amino acids. The CDR3 loop is CASSFVLGAGVSSYEQYF. CDR3 bases: TGCGCCAGCAGCTTTGTTCTCGGGGCGGGGGTTAGCTCCTACGAGCAGTACTTC.

Only one count was recorded for this clone. V usage is TRBV30 and J usage is TRBJ2-7; 8 bases align to TRBD2. With V trimmed by 0 bases and J by 2 bases, 3 bases remained unmatched. CDR1 GTSNPN and CDR2 SVGIG come from the germline V gene (reference sequence). CDR3 length: 14 residues. Here the CDR3 DNA reads TGTGCCTGGAGTGTTCACGGGGGGGCCTACGAGCAGTACTTC. Translated: CAWSVHGGAYEQYF.

This chain links TRBV5-6 with TRBJ2-7; no reliable D call. CDR1 SGHDT and CDR2 YYEEEE come from the germline V gene. V dropped 0 bases and J dropped 3 bases, with 10 bases sitting between them. The CDR3 loop spans 14 amino acids. The chain's CDR3 is CASSLGVGSYEQYF. In DNA form, the CDR3 reads TGTGCCAGCAGCTTGGGTGTCGGTAGCTACGAGCAGTACTTC.

The CDR3 DNA follows: TGCGCCAGCAGCCACGATGGACAGGGGGTAGTCGGCTACACCTTC. Translating gives CASSHDGQGVVGYTF. The chain links TRBV4-1 to TRBJ1-2; 10 bases map to TRBD1. V lost 3 bases, J lost 8 bases, and 9 bases stayed unmatched. The CDR3 covers 15 residues. Germline-derived CDR1 and CDR2 are MGHRA and YSYEKL.

This sequence joins TRBV2 and TRBJ1-5, with 7 nucleotides matching TRBD1. Germline CDR1 is SNHLY and CDR2 is FYNNEI. The CDR3 is 13 residues long. J was trimmed by 6 bases and V by 6 bases; bases with no gene match: 5. CDR3 amino acids: CASRRQGGQPQHF. The CDR3 DNA is TGTGCCAGCAGGAGACAGGGCGGTCAGCCCCAGCATTTT.

This clone was recorded only once. The rearrangement uses TRBV19 and TRBJ1-3; D gene uncertain. Trimming shortened V by 3 bases and J by 5 bases, and 8 bases separated the two germline ends. This CDR3 region has 13 residues. Germline lookup yields CDR1 LNHDA and CDR2 SQIVND (reference sequence). The CDR3 region has the DNA TGTGCCAGTAGTATCGGCAGGCGAAACACCATATATTTT. Amino acid sequence: CASSIGRRNTIYF.

The CDR3 nucleotides read TGTGCCAGCCATTCGTGGAGACGGGGGTGTAACATTCAGCCGGGAAACACCATATATTTT. It specifies CASHSWRRGCNIQPGNTIYF. The rearrangement joins TRBV27 to TRBJ1-3, with D maybe TRBD1 (5 bases). CDR3 size: 20 residues. Germline values: CDR1 MNHEY, CDR2 SMNVEV (reference sequence). Trimming pared 8 bases from V and 4 bases from J, leaving 33 bases between.

The chain combines TRBV27 with TRBJ2-7, with 10 bases aligning to TRBD1. Germline V gives CDR1 MNHEY, CDR2 SMNVEV (reference sequence). The CDR3 consists of 16 residues. Trimming removed 3 bases from V and 4 bases from J; junction bases left unmatched: 9. The CDR3 region has the DNA TGTGCCAGCAGTTTCTTTCGACAGGGGGCGGGGTACGAGCAGTACTTC. As protein: CASSFFRQGAGYEQYF.

This clone was recorded only once. J is TRBJ2-7 and V is TRBV19; 9 bases match TRBD2. With V trimmed by 3 bases and J by 3 bases, 12 bases remained unmatched. The length of the CDR3 is 17 residues. CDR1 and CDR2 from the germline V gene are LNHDA and SQIVND (reference sequence). The CDR3 region has the DNA TGTGCCAGTAGTATCCGCCCCGGGCTAGCGGGGAGCTACGAGCAGTACTTC. Protein sequence: CASSIRPGLAGSYEQYF.